These 21 T cell receptor beta chains came from one sample sequenced in a study of T cells in Graves' hyperthyroidism and ophthalmopathy. RNA transcripts were the template for amplifying TCR beta CDR3 regions. TCR CDR3 regions were first amplified by RT-PCR with HTBI primers. MiXCR was run by TCRdb on the multiplex PCR reads, yielding one entry per CDR3 protein. The sample gives a few hundred thousand distinct CDR3 sequences, 15% to 19% of which show up once; around 7.3% is in the top ten. The sample was blood. The receptor source for this set is a woman aged 18 to 35 with Graves' hyperthyroidism.

A remark on this clonotype: Being one base from a much bigger clone, this may be a read error. The gene calls are TRBV9 and TRBJ1-5; D not resolved. Germline V gene lookup returns CDR1 SGDLS and CDR2 YYNGEE. V was cut by 0 bases and J by 0 bases, with 4 bases left in between. The CDR3 sequence is 14 residues long. The CDR3 sequence is CASSVGASNQPQHF. CDR3 DNA: TGTGCCAGCAGCGTAGGGGCTAGCAATCAGCCCCAGCATTTT.

This clonotype has at least ten counts. The chain combines TRBV2 with TRBJ2-3, with 11 bases fitting TRBD2. The junction had 8 bases not matched to a gene; V was cut back by 7 bases and J by 8 bases. CDR3 length: 14 residues. Germline CDR1 SNHLY, CDR2 FYNNEI. CDR3 coding DNA: TGTGCCAGCATTCAGACTAGCGGGATGGGTACGCAGTATTTT. This gives the protein CASIQTSGMGTQYF.

This clonotype was observed many times. This chain connects TRBV3-1 to TRBJ1-3; D possibly corresponds to TRBD1 (6 bases). The length of the CDR3 is 14 residues. V lost 3 bases and J 4 bases, leaving 10 bases between the germline ends. Germline-derived CDR1 and CDR2 are LGHDT and YNNKEL (reference sequence). This CDR3 is CASSQKGGGNTIYF. CDR3 in DNA: TGTGCCAGCAGCCAGAAAGGGGGGGGAAACACCATATATTTT.

The sample holds a few counts of this clonotype. The CDR3 DNA reads as TGCGCCAGCAGCTTGGAAATGTTCTCAGTTCAAGAGACCCAGTACTTC. Its protein product is CASSLEMFSVQETQYF. This chain links TRBV5-1 with TRBJ2-5; D not certain. CDR1 is SGHRS and CDR2 is YFSETQ in the germline V gene. Trimming left V 0 bases short and J 2 bases short, with 14 bases between. The CDR3 contains 16 residues. The full variable domain, with the rest looked up from reference TRBV5-1 and TRBJ2-5, is KAGVTQTPRYLIKTRGQQVTLSCSPISGHRSVSWYQQTPGQGLQFLFEYFSETQRNKGNFPGRFSGRQFSNSRSEMNVSTLELGDSALYLCASSLEMFSVQETQYFGPGTRLLVL.

At least ten counts were recorded for this clonotype. J is TRBJ2-5 and V is TRBV28; 9 nucleotides match TRBD2. Per germline, CDR1 MDHEN and CDR2 SYDVKM. The junction had 11 bases not matched to a gene; V was cut back by 5 bases and J by 4 bases. This CDR3 is 16 amino acids long. CDR3 nucleotides: TGTGCCAGCAGTGACTCTAGCGGGGCCAAGGGAGAGACCCAGTACTTC. Translation: CASSDSSGAKGETQYF. Full variable domain (outside the CDR3, taken from reference TRBV28 and TRBJ2-5): DVKVTQSSRYLVKRTGEKVFLECVQDMDHENMFWYRQDPGLGLRLIYFSYDVKMKEKGDIPEGYSVSREKKERFSLILESASTNQTSMYLCASSDSSGAKGETQYFGPGTRLLVL.

The sample holds many counts of this clonotype. The J gene is TRBJ2-7, the V gene TRBV27, with 9 bases identical to TRBD1. Looked up from germline, CDR1 is MNHEY and CDR2 is SMNVEV (reference sequence). The CDR3 is 14 amino acids. J gave up 6 bases and V 2 bases, and 5 bases lay outside the gene matches. The CDR3 here is CASSLVQGASEQYF. The DNA for the CDR3 is TGTGCCAGCAGTTTAGTACAGGGGGCTAGCGAGCAGTACTTC.

The table lists this clonotype with many counts. The chain is built from TRBV6-1 and TRBJ1-2; 9 bases map to TRBD1. V lost 2 bases, J lost 5 bases, and 6 bases stayed unmatched. CDR3 length: 15 amino acids. Germline CDR1 is MNHNS and CDR2 is SASEGT. The CDR3 sequence: CASSERDRESYGYTF. The CDR3 DNA follows: TGTGCCAGCAGTGAAAGGGACAGGGAAAGTTATGGCTACACCTTC.

The chain uses TRBV20-1 and TRBJ1-1; D is unclear. Germline V gene lookup returns CDR1 DFQATT and CDR2 SNEGSKA (reference sequence). This CDR3 region has 15 residues. Trimming shortened V by 6 bases and J by 1 base, and 18 bases separated the two germline ends. This CDR3 is CSAQIQTQSNTEAFF. The CDR3 bases are TGCAGTGCCCAAATCCAGACACAATCGAACACTGAAGCTTTCTTT.

This rearrangement joins TRBV20-1 to TRBJ2-2; no clear D. Trimming removed 7 bases at V and 6 bases at J, with 12 bases between. Germline V gene data show CDR1 as DFQATT and CDR2 as SNEGSKA (reference sequence). The CDR3 is 12 residues long. The CDR3 DNA reads as TGCAGTGTTAGCCCCGGCGCCGGGGAGCTGTTTTTT. This codes for CSVSPGAGELFF.

This clonotype was seen repeatedly, ten times or more. The chain carries TRBV6-1 and TRBJ2-5, with 11 bases identical to TRBD2. This CDR3 spans 14 amino acids. With 6 bases clipped from V and 5 bases from J, the junction kept 5 bases outside the gene matches. CDR1 MNHNS and CDR2 SASEGT come from the germline V gene. The CDR3 region has the DNA TGTGCCAGCAGAACTAGCGGGGGAGGGGAGACCCAGTACTTC. This sequence encodes CASRTSGGGETQYF.

This chain joins TRBV12-3 or TRBV12-4 and TRBJ2-1, with 12 bases that match TRBD1. Unmatched junction bases numbered 4, after V lost 6 bases and J lost 7 bases. This CDR3 has 14 residues. In nucleotides, the CDR3 is TGTGCCAGCAGCCTGGGACAGGGGGCAAATGAGCAGTTCTTC. Translation: CASSLGQGANEQFF.

The table lists this clonotype with many counts. The rearrangement uses TRBV20-1 and TRBJ2-1; D perhaps matches TRBD1 (6 bases). CDR3 length equals 14 residues. Looked up from germline, CDR1 is DFQATT and CDR2 is SNEGSKA (reference sequence). V shed 0 bases and J shed 1 base, with 7 bases lying between them. CDR3 residues: CSAREQGSYNEQFF. In DNA form, the CDR3 reads TGCAGTGCTAGAGAACAGGGATCCTACAATGAGCAGTTCTTC.

This clonotype was seen at least ten times. V and J are TRBV7-9 and TRBJ2-3; D gene uncertain. The germline gives CDR1 SEHNR, CDR2 FQNEAQ (reference sequence). The CDR3 consists of 12 residues. Trimming left V 11 bases short and J 1 base short, with 10 bases between. The CDR3, as DNA: TGTGCCTTAAACCGGGGCACAGATACGCAGTATTTT. Its translation is CALNRGTDTQYF.

The chain joins TRBV20-1 to TRBJ2-3; 10 nucleotides match TRBD2. Per the germline V gene, CDR1 is DFQATT and CDR2 is SNEGSKA (reference sequence). The ends lost 4 bases at V and 3 bases at J; junction bases unmatched: 7. This CDR3 has 15 residues. CDR3 residues: CSANQAGGPTDTQYF. The CDR3 coding sequence is TGCAGTGCTAATCAAGCGGGAGGGCCTACAGATACGCAGTATTTT.

This clonotype was observed a handful of times. V gene TRBV7-8 combines with J gene TRBJ2-5; weak D call: TRBD1 (6 bases). Trimming pared 4 bases from V and 4 bases from J, leaving 16 bases between. Germline CDR1 reads SGHVS; CDR2 reads FQNEAQ. This CDR3 is built from 15 residues. The CDR3 nucleotides are TGTGCCAGCAGCTCCTCACAGGGTTTTCGAGAGACCCAGTACTTC. Translation gives CASSSSQGFRETQYF.

This clonotype came up once. The V call is TRBV28, the J call TRBJ1-5, with TRBD1 matching over 7 bases. Looked up from germline, CDR1 is MDHEN and CDR2 is SYDVKM. V lost 8 bases, J lost 2 bases, and 9 bases stayed unmatched. The CDR3 runs 15 residues. CDR3 DNA: TGTGCCAGCGGGGCCAGGGGGGGTGGCAATCAGCCCCAGCATTTT. This gives the protein CASGARGGGNQPQHF. The variable domain in full, with the rest retrieved from reference TRBV28 and TRBJ1-5, is DVKVTQSSRYLVKRTGEKVFLECVQDMDHENMFWYRQDPGLGLRLIYFSYDVKMKEKGDIPEGYSVSREKKERFSLILESASTNQTSMYLCASGARGGGNQPQHFGDGTRLSIL.

Many counts were recorded for this clonotype. The chain combines TRBV2 with TRBJ2-7, with D perhaps assigned TRBD1 or TRBD2 (5 bases each). V lost 5 bases and J 5 bases, leaving 16 bases between the germline ends. Germline V gene sequence: CDR1 SNHLY, CDR2 FYNNEI. This CDR3 has 14 residues. CDR3 nucleotides: TGTGCCAGCAGTCGAGGGACCGAGGTCGACGAGCAGTACTTC. It encodes CASSRGTEVDEQYF.

This clonotype was counted at least ten times. The chain combines TRBV6-1 with TRBJ1-2; D is undetermined. V was clipped by 5 bases and J by 2 bases, with 9 bases between them. CDR1 MNHNS and CDR2 SASEGT come from the germline V gene. This CDR3 is built from 13 residues. The CDR3 loop reads CASSPPGNYGYTF. CDR3 nucleotides: TGTGCCAGCAGTCCCCCGGGAAACTATGGCTACACCTTC.

This clonotype showed up just a few times. A much larger clone lies one base from this, so it may be a read error. V and J are TRBV12-3 or TRBV12-4 and TRBJ2-1; 8 nucleotides match TRBD2. J was trimmed by 7 bases and V by 4 bases; bases with no gene match: 12. There are 16 residues in the CDR3. The DNA of the CDR3 is TGTGCCAGCAGTTCCTTTGGCGGGAGGATTGGGAATGAGCAGTTCTTC. As protein: CASSSFGGRIGNEQFF.

Ten or more counts support this clonotype. The chain employs TRBV28 and TRBJ1-5; D may be TRBD1 (5 bases). The CDR3 has 15 residues. The germline V and J ends were trimmed by 5 bases and 4 bases, with 15 bases remaining between them. From germline, CDR1 is MDHEN and CDR2 SYDVKM. In DNA form, the CDR3 reads TGTGCCAGCAGTGTAACCGGGACGGAAAATCAGCCCCAGCATTTT. This translates into CASSVTGTENQPQHF. The full variable domain, rest sourced from reference TRBV28 and TRBJ1-5, is DVKVTQSSRYLVKRTGEKVFLECVQDMDHENMFWYRQDPGLGLRLIYFSYDVKMKEKGDIPEGYSVSREKKERFSLILESASTNQTSMYLCASSVTGTENQPQHFGDGTRLSIL.

This clonotype was observed at least ten times. V and J are TRBV12-3 or TRBV12-4 and TRBJ1-2; 7 bases agree with TRBD1. The CDR3 is 13 amino acids. Trimming removed 2 bases from V and 4 bases from J; junction bases left unmatched: 1. CDR3 bases: TGTGCCAGCAGTTTACCAGGGGGCTATGGCTACACCTTC. Amino acid sequence: CASSLPGGYGYTF.